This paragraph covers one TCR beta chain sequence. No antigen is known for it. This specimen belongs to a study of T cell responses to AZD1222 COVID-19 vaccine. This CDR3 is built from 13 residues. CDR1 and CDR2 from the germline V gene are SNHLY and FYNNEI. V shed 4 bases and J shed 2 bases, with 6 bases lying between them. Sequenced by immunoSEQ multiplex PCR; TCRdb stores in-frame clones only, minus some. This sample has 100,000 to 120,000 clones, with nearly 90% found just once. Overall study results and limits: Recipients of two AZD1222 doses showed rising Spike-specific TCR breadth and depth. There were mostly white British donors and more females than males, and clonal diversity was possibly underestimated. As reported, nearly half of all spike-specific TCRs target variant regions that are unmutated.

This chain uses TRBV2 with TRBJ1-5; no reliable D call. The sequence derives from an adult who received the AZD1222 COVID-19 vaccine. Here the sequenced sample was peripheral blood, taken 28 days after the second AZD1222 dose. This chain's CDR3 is CASSAAGNQPQHF. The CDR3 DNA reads TGTGCCAGCAGTGCGGCAGGCAATCAGCCCCAGCATTTT.